One and the same sample provided the 30 T cell receptor beta chains below, sequenced in a study of cytomegalovirus exposure and HLA in healthy donors. Using immunoSEQ multiplex PCR, the repertoire was profiled, and TCRdb retains in-frame clones only, with some absent. The data contain tens of thousands of clones, just under 95% of them seen just once; the ten biggest clones take up around 7%. Sequencing was carried out using PBMCs. Source of these receptors: a young woman in good health and CMV-seropositive.

The gene calls are TRBV6-5 and TRBJ1-4, with D maybe TRBD1 (5 bases). CDR1 and CDR2 from the germline V gene are MNHEY and SVGAGI. This CDR3 spans 14 amino acids. The germline V and J ends were trimmed by 5 bases and 2 bases, with 9 bases remaining between them. Written as DNA, the CDR3 is TGTGCCAGCAGTGCGACAGAGACTAATGAAAAACTGTTTTTT. This codes for CASSATETNEKLFF.

V is TRBV7-2 and J is TRBJ2-3, with 10 bases aligning to TRBD2. The CDR3 consists of 15 residues. V shed 5 bases, J shed 2 bases, and the junction held 4 bases outside the gene matches. Germline lookup yields CDR1 SGHTA and CDR2 FQGNSA. The CDR3: CASSRTSGNTDTQYF. As DNA, the CDR3 is TGTGCCAGCAGCCGGACTAGCGGCAACACAGATACGCAGTATTTT.

This clone has just one count. V usage is TRBV6-5 and J usage is TRBJ2-2; D gene ambiguous. Deletions cut 8 bases from V and 2 bases from J, with 15 bases between. Looked up from germline, CDR1 is MNHEY and CDR2 is SVGAGI. The CDR3 spans 15 residues. The CDR3 reads CASGWVAVNTGELFF. For the CDR3, the DNA is TGTGCCAGCGGATGGGTGGCGGTAAACACCGGGGAGCTGTTTTTT.

This clone was seen only once. The V gene is TRBV7-3, the J gene TRBJ1-6; no definite D call. Trimming cost V 1 base and J 11 bases, with 12 bases left between them. The CDR3 consists of 14 residues. In germline, CDR1 is SGHTA, CDR2 FQGTGA. The CDR3 coding sequence is TGTGCCAGCAGCTTAAACAGTGGGGAGACACCCCTCCACTTT. It is translated as CASSLNSGETPLHF.

The chain couples TRBV6-5 to TRBJ1-1; D unresolved. Trimming removed 4 bases from V and 1 base from J, with 10 bases in between. The CDR3 is 14 amino acids. CDR1 MNHEY and CDR2 SVGAGI come from the germline V gene. This CDR3 reads CASSSATTNTEAFF. The CDR3 DNA is TGTGCCAGCAGTTCCGCGACAACGAACACTGAAGCTTTCTTT.

The V gene is TRBV2, the J gene TRBJ2-1, with D maybe TRBD1 (6 bases). Deletions cut 5 bases from V and 1 base from J, with 18 bases between. Germline loops: CDR1 SNHLY, CDR2 FYNNEI. CDR3 length equals 17 residues. This CDR3 is CASSRPSRGSSYNEQFF. The DNA of the CDR3 is TGTGCCAGCAGTCGACCGTCGAGGGGGTCATCCTACAATGAGCAGTTCTTC.

V gene TRBV4-2 combines with J gene TRBJ2-7; 8 bases line up with TRBD2. CDR1 LGHNA and CDR2 YNFKEQ come from the germline V gene. The V gene end was trimmed by 1 base and the J gene end by 3 bases; junction bases not matched to a gene: 8. The CDR3 loop spans 16 amino acids. The CDR3 nucleotides are TGTGCCAGCAGCCAAGCGGGGGGGCAGGGCGGCTACGAGCAGTACTTC. This codes for CASSQAGGQGGYEQYF.

The chain links TRBV7-3 to TRBJ2-6; the D gene is possibly TRBD2 (7 bases). Trimming shortened V by 2 bases and J by 0 bases, and 8 bases separated the two germline ends. Germline V lookup: CDR1 SGHTA, CDR2 FQGTGA. The CDR3 is 16 amino acids. The CDR3, as DNA: TGTGCCAGCAGCTTAGCGGGGGCCTCTGGGGCCAACGTCCTGACTTTC. It is translated as CASSLAGASGANVLTF.

The V gene is TRBV6-1, the J gene TRBJ2-1, with TRBD2 matching over 10 bases. Trimming cost V 6 bases and J 5 bases; bases outside gene matches: 7. The CDR3 extends over 15 amino acids. Germline CDR1 MNHNS, CDR2 SASEGT. For the CDR3, the DNA is TGTGCCAGCAGCCTAATAGCGGGAGGAAACAATGAGCAGTTCTTC. This gives the protein CASSLIAGGNNEQFF.

V gene TRBV28 combines with J gene TRBJ1-1; D is uncertain. The germline gives CDR1 MDHEN, CDR2 SYDVKM. The CDR3 runs 15 residues. Trimming took off 4 bases at V and 3 bases at J, with 15 bases between the two ends. As DNA, the CDR3 is TGTGCCAGCAGTTCGCGTATCATGTTGGACACTGAAGCTTTCTTT. Protein sequence: CASSSRIMLDTEAFF.

This chain connects TRBV5-1 to TRBJ2-3, with 10 bases aligning to TRBD2. The germline V gene encodes CDR1 SGHRS and CDR2 YFSETQ. V gave up 0 bases and J gave up 6 bases; unmatched junction bases: 7. The CDR3 is 16 residues long. The CDR3 DNA reads TGCGCCAGCAGCTTGGCGCTAGCGGGGGCCGGGGATACGCAGTATTTT. This gives the protein CASSLALAGAGDTQYF. The full variable domain, with the rest looked up from reference TRBV5-1 and TRBJ2-3, is KAGVTQTPRYLIKTRGQQVTLSCSPISGHRSVSWYQQTPGQGLQFLFEYFSETQRNKGNFPGRFSGRQFSNSRSEMNVSTLELGDSALYLCASSLALAGAGDTQYFGPGTRLTVL.

The gene calls are TRBV30 and TRBJ2-2; tentative D call: TRBD1 (7 bases). Germline CDR1 and CDR2: GTSNPN and SVGIG (reference sequence). V lost 5 bases and J lost 6, with 22 bases in between. CDR3 length: 16 residues. CDR3 residues: CAWGDKSGGLSGELFF. As DNA, the CDR3 is TGTGCCTGGGGAGACAAGTCAGGGGGGCTCTCCGGGGAGCTGTTTTTT.

The CDR3 loop is CAISGGRVQHF. As DNA, the CDR3 is TGTGCCATCAGTGGAGGGCGGGTCCAGCATTTT. The chain recombines TRBV10-3 with TRBJ1-5; no clear D gene. V lost 4 bases and J lost 12, with 10 bases in between. CDR1 ENHRY and CDR2 SYGVKD come from the germline V gene. The length of the CDR3 is 11 residues.

The gene calls are TRBV28 and TRBJ1-4; perhaps TRBD1 as D (5 bases). Trimming removed 5 bases at V and 5 bases at J, with 15 bases between. Looked up from germline, CDR1 is MDHEN and CDR2 is SYDVKM. CDR3 length: 15 amino acids. The CDR3 region is CASSPPRDWNEKLFF. The CDR3 coding sequence is TGTGCCAGCAGTCCCCCCCGGGACTGGAATGAAAAACTGTTTTTT.

V usage is TRBV20-1 and J usage is TRBJ1-2; D remains ambiguous. The CDR3 sequence is 10 residues long. Germline CDR1 DFQATT, CDR2 SNEGSKA (reference sequence). The V end lost 6 bases, the J end lost 9 bases, and 11 bases lay between the germline ends. The CDR3 loop is CSANVYSYTF. In nucleotides, the CDR3 is TGCAGTGCCAACGTATACAGCTACACCTTC.

The chain couples TRBV7-9 to TRBJ2-1; D gene uncertain. Germline V gives CDR1 SEHNR, CDR2 FQNEAQ (reference sequence). The V gene lost 7 bases and the J gene lost 1 base, with 14 bases spanning the gap. The CDR3 is 15 amino acids. CDR3 DNA: TGTGCCAGCAACCATGCTAGTAATTCCTACAATGAGCAGTTCTTC. As protein: CASNHASNSYNEQFF.

This clone qualifies as medium-sized. J is TRBJ2-2 and V is TRBV6-5, with D perhaps TRBD2 (5 bases). CDR1 is MNHEY and CDR2 is SVGAGI in the germline V gene. Trimming took off 0 bases at V and 9 bases at J, with 17 bases between the two ends. The CDR3 sequence is 16 residues long. CDR3 sequence: CASSYSPRTVYRELFF. The CDR3 nucleotides read TGTGCCAGCAGTTACTCTCCTAGGACTGTTTACCGGGAGCTGTTTTTT.

The sample holds one count of this clone. The gene calls are TRBV6-5 and TRBJ1-6, with D possibly TRBD1 on 6 matching bases. Germline CDR1 reads MNHEY; CDR2 reads SVGAGI. V lost 6 bases and J 7 bases, leaving 16 bases between the germline ends. The CDR3 runs to 15 residues. The CDR3 DNA sequence: TGTGCCAGCAGCCGAGGGGGTTTCTCCAATTCACCCCTCCACTTT. It encodes CASSRGGFSNSPLHF.

The DNA for the CDR3 is TGTGCCAGCAGTGAACGGCCCAAGACAGTACCCTCCTACGAGCAGTACTTC. Its translation: CASSERPKTVPSYEQYF. This sequence joins TRBV6-1 and TRBJ2-7, with D possibly matching TRBD1 (5 bases). Germline loops: CDR1 MNHNS, CDR2 SASEGT. V lost 2 bases to trimming and J lost 0 bases, with 17 bases between them. The CDR3 contains 17 residues.

This rearrangement joins TRBV6-1 to TRBJ2-1, with 7 bases lining up with TRBD2. This CDR3 comprises 19 residues. CDR1 and CDR2 from the germline V gene are MNHNS and SASEGT. The trim removed 4 bases at V and 7 bases at J, leaving 22 bases unmatched. For the CDR3, the DNA is TGTGCCAGCAGTGTTGCGGGAGCCACCACCAGAATCAGAAAGAATGAGCAGTTCTTC. Protein: CASSVAGATTRIRKNEQFF.

This clone came up once. The chain employs TRBV9 and TRBJ1-3; D uncertain. From germline, CDR1 is SGDLS and CDR2 YYNGEE. The CDR3 extends over 16 amino acids. Between the trimmed V and J ends, which lost 4 bases and 3 bases, there was a span of 17 bases. CDR3 bases: TGTGCCAGCAGCAACACACGGGGAGTCATTGGAAACACCATATATTTT. This translates into CASSNTRGVIGNTIYF.

This sequence joins TRBV2 and TRBJ1-1; D is possibly TRBD1 (5 bases). V lost 2 bases to trimming and J lost 4 bases, with 14 bases between them. The germline gives CDR1 SNHLY, CDR2 FYNNEI. The CDR3 is 15 residues long. The CDR3 DNA is TGTGCCAGCAGTGAAAGGGTGGGGGAGGCCACTGAAGCTTTCTTT. Translation gives CASSERVGEATEAFF.

Here the CDR3 reads CASSLTSGGPGELFF. CDR3 in DNA: TGTGCCAGCAGCTTAACTAGCGGGGGTCCTGGGGAGCTGTTTTTT. The chain carries TRBV7-2 and TRBJ2-2; 11 bases align to TRBD2. The germline V gene encodes CDR1 SGHTA and CDR2 FQGNSA. The CDR3 loop spans 15 amino acids. Unmatched junction bases numbered 4, after V lost 2 bases and J lost 8 bases.

The V gene is TRBV6-5, the J gene TRBJ2-2; D unresolved. The CDR3 length is 16 residues. V was pared by 0 bases and J by 0 bases, with 8 bases between. Germline V gives CDR1 MNHEY, CDR2 SVGAGI. DNA of the CDR3: TGTGCCAGCAGTTACTCTCCCCCTACGAACACCGGGGAGCTGTTTTTT. It is translated as CASSYSPPTNTGELFF.

The chain is built from TRBV6-4 and TRBJ1-2; D not certain. Germline CDR1 MRHNA, CDR2 SNTAGT. With 6 bases removed from V and 3 bases from J, the gap between germline ends came to 17 bases. This CDR3 is built from 15 residues. The CDR3 DNA sequence: TGTGCCAGCAGGCGGGAGGACGGGTTAGACTATGGCTACACCTTC. This gives the protein CASRREDGLDYGYTF.

The V call is TRBV9, the J call TRBJ1-3; a possible D gene is TRBD1 (5 bases). This CDR3 is 17 amino acids long. V shed 2 bases and J shed 2 bases, with 17 bases lying between them. The germline CDR1 and CDR2 sequences are SGDLS and YYNGEE. CDR3 coding DNA: TGTGCCAGCAGCGTTCTAGGCCAGGGCGAGGCTGGAAACACCATATATTTT. Encoded protein: CASSVLGQGEAGNTIYF.

The chain links TRBV19 to TRBJ1-2; a possible D gene is TRBD1 (5 bases). Germline loops: CDR1 LNHDA, CDR2 SQIVND (reference sequence). This CDR3 is built from 14 residues. The V end was cut by 3 bases, the J end by 6 bases, with 14 bases between. The DNA for the CDR3 is TGTGCCAGTAGTATGAGTAGGGGCTGGGATGGCTACACCTTC. Translation: CASSMSRGWDGYTF.

The chain couples TRBV27 to TRBJ2-5, with 8 positions matching TRBD1. Looked up from germline, CDR1 is MNHEY and CDR2 is SMNVEV (reference sequence). V was clipped by 4 bases and J by 2 bases; unmatched bases: 3. This CDR3 contains 14 residues. CDR3 sequence reads: CASSSRQGQETQYF. The CDR3, as DNA: TGTGCCAGCAGTTCCAGACAGGGGCAAGAGACCCAGTACTTC.

This clone has just one count. The gene calls are TRBV20-1 and TRBJ2-1; TRBD2 is a possible D gene (7 bases). Trimming took 7 bases from V and 15 from J, leaving 16 bases between them. This CDR3 region has 10 residues. From germline, CDR1 is DFQATT and CDR2 SNEGSKA (reference sequence). Here the CDR3 reads CSVGGLGRFF. Written as DNA, the CDR3 is TGCAGTGTCGGGGGGCTCGGGCGGTTCTTC.

This chain links TRBV28 with TRBJ2-2; D might be TRBD2 (5 bases). The germline V gene has CDR1 MDHEN and CDR2 SYDVKM. Trimming removed 8 bases at V and 5 bases at J, with 15 bases between. This CDR3 region has 14 residues. Here the CDR3 DNA reads TGTGCCAGCTGTGGGAGCCGGTATACCGGGGAGCTGTTTTTT. Its protein is CASCGSRYTGELFF.